This TCR beta chain was captured in a study of blood T cells in healthy people across ages (dated by TCRdb to the mid-2010s). For the wider study: In model experiments, roughly one uniquely barcoded TCR beta cDNA molecule per two T cells was captured by template switching. Age-related changes in TCR beta repertoire diversity were measured in the study by deep sequencing normalized with unique cDNA molecular identifiers. Donors were grouped into four age groups: young (average about 15 years), middle-aged (roughly 37), aged (62) and long-lived (approximately 82). To avoid experimental bias, donors of different ages were spread randomly across the sequencing lanes. The study analyzed two additional independent replicas of 1 million unique cDNA reads from the same blood draw for two donors, one aged 18 to 29 and one aged 80 or older. The paper as a whole reports these results and caveats: Observed TCR beta diversity per million T cells fell roughly linearly with age, and a significant reduction was already apparent by age around 36. Estimates of total diversity based on one million sequenced T cells were considered lower bounds and underestimates. Because donor CMV infection status was unknown, age-related changes in expanded clonotypes were potentially confounded. Since profiling was done on bulk unsorted PBMCs, naive and antigen-experienced compartments could not be conclusively compared. The percentage of naive T cells measured by flow cytometry correlated strongly with observed TCR beta diversity. Compared with the aged group, the long-lived group had more naive CD4+ T cells, fewer expanded clones and increased TCR diversity, suggesting age selection.

Systemically healthy Caucasian individuals from Russia, roughly 40 in total and aged roughly 6 to 100 years, were included as donors. Each donor gave approximately 9.3 milliliters of peripheral blood, collected into EDTA-treated Vacutainer tubes. Ficoll-Paque density-gradient centrifugation was used to isolate PBMCs, with at least 7 million obtained per sample. Total RNA was extracted from PBMCs with Trizol reagent, with at least 5.5 micrograms obtained per sample. For every donor, an aliquot of PBMCs went through flow cytometry to measure the percentages of naive CD45RAhigh/CD27high T cells. The CDR3 measures 14 amino acids from cysteine to phenylalanine. Only the CDR3 part of the read is kept: 42 bases, read in frame from the first base. CDR1 and CDR2 are drawn from the germline V gene (reference sequence): GTSNPN, SVGIG. V is pared back by 4 bases and J by 4 bases, with 13 bases lying between the germline termini.

The protocol used for the library was 5' RACE. For sequencing, an Illumina HiSeq 2500 was employed. The second PCR ran for roughly 7 to 12 cycles and used a J-beta primer mix along with a sample-barcoded 5' primer. Each TCR beta cDNA molecule received a unique molecular identifier from a template-switch 5' adaptor carrying 12 random nucleotides. Each sample yielded at least 3 million CDR3-containing paired-end reads. All of the RNA was converted into first-strand cDNA using the Mint cDNA synthesis kit, with a TRBC-specific oligonucleotide serving as the primer. After uracil-DNA glycosylase treatment, a first 18-cycle PCR used universal primers M1SS and BC2_uni_R on all cDNA. Per the authors' processing: For normalization, 1 million high-quality reads were randomly selected from each sample, with every read carrying a distinct molecular identifier. Reads sharing molecular identifiers were discarded rather than binned into consensus sequences. CDR3 identification, clonotype clustering and error correction used MiTCR with a Q25 quality threshold and the strictest error-elimination algorithm. A nonparametric unseen species model with Euler transformation was used to estimate a lower bound on total TCR beta diversity. TCRdb passed the public sequencing reads through fastp at Q25 and MiXCR, retaining productive beta sequences. CDR3 protein duplicates are merged, each entry listing the most common genes and DNA. V and J calls and clone size were set by TCRdb, not the authors. The sample contains around 600,000 distinct CDR3 sequences, around 48% of them found a single time. Around 23% of the sample comes from the top ten.

Remarks on this clonotype: The antigen this receptor binds is unknown. Base qualities are not provided; no much larger clone lies one nucleotide away.

The sample was blood. The sequence came from a man aged 80 or over in good health. The chain was built from TRBV30 and TRBJ2-2; the D gene is possibly TRBD1, with 5 bases matching. CDR3 region: CAWTPGPSTGELFF. The nucleotide sequence is given as TGTGCCTGGACCCCAGGGCCGAGCACCGGGGAGCTGTTTTTT.